These 3 T cell receptor beta chains came from one sample sequenced in a study of Ad26.COV2.S vaccination and SARS-CoV-2 variants. Sample treatment: around 19 received Ad26.COV2.S at low or high dose, single or two shots; 5 received placebo; per-sample allocation not given. Sampling was done on day 63 after the first vaccine or placebo injection. Sequencing was performed with immunoSEQ multiplex PCR; in TCRdb, only in-frame clones are kept and a portion is missing. The data hold approximately 450,000 clones, with approximately 90% observed a single time. Specimen: peripheral blood, collected in a trial of Ad26.COV2.S vaccine versus placebo. These receptors were collected from a person between 18 and 59 years old who received the Ad26.COV2.S COVID-19 vaccine or a placebo.

The J gene is TRBJ2-7, the V gene TRBV10-3, with D unclear. This CDR3 is built from 14 residues. Germline V CDR1 and CDR2: ENHRY, SYGVKD. V was cut by 7 bases and J by 0 bases, with 13 bases left in between. The CDR3 DNA sequence: TGTGCCATCAAAGGTCCGGCCACCTCCTACGAGCAGTACTTC. It specifies CAIKGPATSYEQYF.

The chain couples TRBV4-3 to TRBJ2-6, with D possibly being TRBD1 (6 bases). Germline CDR1 is LGHNA and CDR2 is YSLEER. This CDR3 comprises 17 residues. V lost 4 bases, J lost 1 base, and 14 bases lay in between. As DNA, the CDR3 is TGCGCCAGCAGCCGGGACCCCAGGGGATCTGGGGCCAACGTCCTGACTTTC. Protein product: CASSRDPRGSGANVLTF.

V usage is TRBV9 and J usage is TRBJ2-1, with D possibly TRBD2 on 6 matching bases. The CDR3 has 17 residues. Trimming took 3 bases from V and 3 from J, leaving 19 bases between them. From germline, CDR1 is SGDLS and CDR2 YYNGEE. CDR3 amino acids: CASSGATPGGDYNEQFF. In DNA form, the CDR3 reads TGTGCCAGCAGCGGAGCCACCCCTGGAGGGGACTACAATGAGCAGTTCTTC.